The rows below give T cell receptor beta chains drawn from one sample of a study of cytomegalovirus exposure and HLA in healthy donors. Some clones are missing from TCRdb's copy, which holds only in-frame ones; the method was immunoSEQ multiplex PCR. The sample lists some 110,000 clones, around three fifths occurring once. Material: PBMCs. These receptors were obtained from a middle-aged woman in good health and CMV-seropositive. CDR3s include the opening cysteine and the closing phenylalanine or tryptophan. D genes are given only for firm matches. Size is omitted from some rows. Given values are once, few, many or a class for expanded clones.

j_call,clone_size,v_call,d_call,cdr3_nt,cdr3_aa
TRBJ2-1,.,TRBV25-1,TRBD2,TGTGCCAGCAGTGGGGGACTACCTTTAGGCAATGAGCAGTTCTTC,CASSGGLPLGNEQFF
TRBJ1-2,.,TRBV6-5,.,TGTGCCAGCAGTTACTCGATGGGGGCGGGGGAAAACGGCTACACCTTC,CASSYSMGAGENGYTF
TRBJ2-3,few,TRBV7-6,.,TGTGCCAGCAGCCCCTCCGGGTGGGGCGAATTCACAGATACGCAGTATTTT,CASSPSGWGEFTDTQYF
TRBJ1-3,.,TRBV7-3,TRBD1,TGTGCCAGCAGCCCTTCGGGACAGGGTGGAAACACCATATATTTT,CASSPSGQGGNTIYF
TRBJ2-1,.,TRBV27,.,TGTGCCAGCAGTTCGACTCCACCCTCCTACAATGAGCAGTTCTTC,CASSSTPPSYNEQFF
TRBJ1-2,.,TRBV7-9,TRBD1,TGTGCCAGCAGTGCTGGGACAGCCGGCTATGGCTACACCTTC,CASSAGTAGYGYTF
TRBJ1-5,.,TRBV9,TRBD1,TGTGCCAGCAACCCGGGGACAGATAGCAATCAGCCCCAGCATTTT,CASNPGTDSNQPQHF
TRBJ2-1,once,TRBV5-1,TRBD2,TGCGCCAGCAGCTTGAAACTAGCGGGGGCCAATGAGCAGTTCTTC,CASSLKLAGANEQFF
TRBJ2-3,.,TRBV7-2,.,TGTGCCAGCAGCTTATGGAGGAGGGGACCTACAGATACGCAGTATTTT,CASSLWRRGPTDTQYF
TRBJ1-2,few,TRBV9,.,TGTGCCAGCAGCGTAAATCAGGGTCTTGGTGGCTACACCTTC,CASSVNQGLGGYTF
TRBJ2-2,.,TRBV5-1,.,TGCGCCAGCAGCGACGGACAGTACACCGGGGAGCTGTTTTTT,CASSDGQYTGELFF
TRBJ2-7,.,TRBV6-6,.,TGTGCCAGCAGTACGGGGGATCGCTCCTACGAGCAGTACTTC,CASSTGDRSYEQYF
TRBJ2-7,.,TRBV7-3,TRBD2,TGTGCCAGCAACTTACTCGGGGGGGGACTAGCGGGAGGACGGTACGAGCAGTACTTC,CASNLLGGGLAGGRYEQYF
TRBJ1-2,.,TRBV7-9,.,TGTTCCAGCAGCCCATCTAGCTCCGGGACTTTCGACTATGGCTACACCTTC,CSSSPSSSGTFDYGYTF
TRBJ2-7,once,TRBV5-1,TRBD1,TGCGCCAGCAGCTTGGGACAGGGGGCGCGGGAGCAGTACTTC,CASSLGQGAREQYF
TRBJ2-1,.,TRBV30,TRBD2,TGTGCTGCCGGACTAGCGGGGGGCGTTGAGCAGTTCTTC,CAAGLAGGVEQFF
TRBJ2-5,few,TRBV10-3,TRBD2,TGTGCCATCGGGGGGGGTATTCAAGAGACCCAGTACTTC,CAIGGGIQETQYF
TRBJ1-3,.,TRBV10-3,.,TGTGCCATCAGGCCAGACAGGTTAGATAGGGGAAACACCATATATTTT,CAIRPDRLDRGNTIYF
TRBJ2-2,.,TRBV19,TRBD1,TGTGCCAGTAGGGACAGGGGGAAAATCGGGGAGCTGTTTTTT,CASRDRGKIGELFF